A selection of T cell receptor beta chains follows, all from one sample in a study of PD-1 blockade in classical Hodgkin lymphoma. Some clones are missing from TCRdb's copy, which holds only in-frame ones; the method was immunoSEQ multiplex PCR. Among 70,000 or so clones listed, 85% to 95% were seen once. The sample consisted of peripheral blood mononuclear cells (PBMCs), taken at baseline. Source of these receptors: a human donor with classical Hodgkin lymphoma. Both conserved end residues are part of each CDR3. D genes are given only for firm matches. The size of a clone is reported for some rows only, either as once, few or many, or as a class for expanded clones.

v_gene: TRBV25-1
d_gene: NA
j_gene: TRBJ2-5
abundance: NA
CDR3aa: CASSDSEALETQYF
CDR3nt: TGTGCCAGCAGTGACAGCGAGGCCCTCGAGACCCAGTACTTC

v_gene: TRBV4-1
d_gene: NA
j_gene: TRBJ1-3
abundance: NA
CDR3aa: CASSPTPQAPERGLNTIYF
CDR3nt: TGCGCCAGCAGCCCTACCCCCCAGGCGCCGGAAAGGGGGTTAAACACCATATATTTT

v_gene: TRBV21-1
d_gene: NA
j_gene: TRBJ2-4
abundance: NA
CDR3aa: CASSKGEPGSIQYF
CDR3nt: TGTGCCAGCAGCAAAGGAGAACCCGGGAGCATTCAGTACTTC

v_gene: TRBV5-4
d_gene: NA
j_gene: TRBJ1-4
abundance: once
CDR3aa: CASSFTNLGRPLGEKLFF
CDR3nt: TGTGCCAGCAGCTTCACTAATTTGGGACGTCCCCTAGGGGAAAAACTGTTTTTT

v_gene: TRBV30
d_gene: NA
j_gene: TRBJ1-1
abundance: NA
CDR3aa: CAWRDKGTEAFF
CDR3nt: TGTGCCTGGAGGGATAAAGGGACTGAAGCTTTCTTT

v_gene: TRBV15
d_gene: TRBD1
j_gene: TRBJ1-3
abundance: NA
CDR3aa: CATEQGLVGNTIYF
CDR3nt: TGTGCCACCGAACAGGGGTTGGTTGGAAACACCATATATTTT

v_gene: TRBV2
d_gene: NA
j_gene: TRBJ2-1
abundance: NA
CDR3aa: CASTHEQFF
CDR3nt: TGTGCCAGCACGCATGAGCAGTTCTTC

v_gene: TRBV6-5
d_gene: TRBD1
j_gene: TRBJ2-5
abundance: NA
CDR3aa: CASSLTGGGETQYF
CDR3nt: TGTGCCAGCAGTTTGACAGGGGGCGGAGAGACCCAGTACTTC

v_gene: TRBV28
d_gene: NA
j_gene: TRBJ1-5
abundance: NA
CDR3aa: CASSSGEFSNQPQHF
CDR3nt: TGTGCCAGCAGCTCAGGGGAGTTCAGCAATCAGCCCCAGCATTTT

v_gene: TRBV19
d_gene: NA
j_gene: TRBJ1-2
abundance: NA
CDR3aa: CASSPDPRMGGYTF
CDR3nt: TGTGCCAGTAGCCCTGACCCTCGGATGGGTGGCTACACCTTC

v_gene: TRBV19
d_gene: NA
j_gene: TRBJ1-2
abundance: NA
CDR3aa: CASSIYGRGGYGYTF
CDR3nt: TGTGCCAGTAGTATCTATGGCAGAGGAGGCTATGGCTACACCTTC

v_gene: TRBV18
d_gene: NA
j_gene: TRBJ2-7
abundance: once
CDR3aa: CASSPSNSYEQYF
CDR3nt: TGTGCCAGCTCCCCTTCAAACTCCTACGAGCAGTACTTC

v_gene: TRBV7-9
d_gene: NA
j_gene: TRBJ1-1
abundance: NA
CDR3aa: CASRDGDKTEAFF
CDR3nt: TGTGCCAGCAGGGATGGGGATAAGACTGAAGCTTTCTTT

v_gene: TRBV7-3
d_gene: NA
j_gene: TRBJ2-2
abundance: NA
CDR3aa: CASSLVSTGELFF
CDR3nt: TGTGCCAGCAGCTTAGTGAGCACCGGGGAGCTGTTTTTT

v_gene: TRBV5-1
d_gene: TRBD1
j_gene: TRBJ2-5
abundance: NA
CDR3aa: CASSLVGQGEWETQYF
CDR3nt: TGCGCCAGCAGCTTGGTAGGACAGGGGGAGTGGGAGACCCAGTACTTC

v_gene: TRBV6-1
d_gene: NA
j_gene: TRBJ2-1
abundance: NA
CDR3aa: CASSDPGLHYNEQFF
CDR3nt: TGTGCCAGCAGTGACCCGGGACTCCACTACAATGAGCAGTTCTTC

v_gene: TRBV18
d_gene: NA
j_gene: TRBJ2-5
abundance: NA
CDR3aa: CASSPERETQYF
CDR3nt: TGTGCCAGCTCACCGGAGAGAGAGACCCAGTACTTC

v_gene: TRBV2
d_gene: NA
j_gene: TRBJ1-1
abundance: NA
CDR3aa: CASSVLGTEAFF
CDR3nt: TGTGCCAGCAGTGTGTTGGGAACTGAAGCTTTCTTT

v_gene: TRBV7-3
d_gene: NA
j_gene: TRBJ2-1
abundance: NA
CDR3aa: CASSSNHRGEQFF
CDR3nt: TGTGCCAGCAGCTCCAACCACAGAGGGGAGCAGTTCTTC

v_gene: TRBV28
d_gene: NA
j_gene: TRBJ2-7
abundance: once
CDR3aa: CASSLSLRDRDSYEQYF
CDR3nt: TGTGCCAGCAGTTTAAGCTTACGGGACCGTGATTCCTACGAGCAGTACTTC

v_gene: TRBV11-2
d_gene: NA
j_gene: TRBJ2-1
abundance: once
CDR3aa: CASSLRGSDEQFF
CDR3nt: TGTGCCAGCAGCTTGAGGGGCAGTGATGAGCAGTTCTTC

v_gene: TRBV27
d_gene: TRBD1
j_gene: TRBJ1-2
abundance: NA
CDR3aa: CASSSGQGANYGYTF
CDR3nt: TGTGCCAGCAGTTCTGGACAGGGGGCAAACTATGGCTACACCTTC

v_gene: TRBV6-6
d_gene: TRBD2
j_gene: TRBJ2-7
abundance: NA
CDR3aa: CASSPTSGSYEQYF
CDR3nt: TGTGCCAGCAGTCCGACTAGCGGGAGCTACGAGCAGTACTTC

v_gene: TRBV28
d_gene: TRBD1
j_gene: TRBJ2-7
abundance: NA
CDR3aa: CASSLRTGGIDEQYF
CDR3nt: TGTGCCAGCAGTCTACGGACAGGGGGTATCGACGAGCAGTACTTC

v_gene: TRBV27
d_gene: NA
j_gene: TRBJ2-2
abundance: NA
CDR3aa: CASTVSSVTGELFF
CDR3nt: TGTGCCAGCACCGTTTCCTCGGTCACCGGGGAGCTGTTTTTT

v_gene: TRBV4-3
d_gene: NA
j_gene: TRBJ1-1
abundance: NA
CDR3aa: CASSQDSKGGTEAFF
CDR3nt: TGCGCCAGCAGCCAAGATAGTAAGGGGGGCACTGAAGCTTTCTTT

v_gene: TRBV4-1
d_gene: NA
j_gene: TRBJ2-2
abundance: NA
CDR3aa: CASSQDQLGGNTGELFF
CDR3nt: TGCGCCAGCAGCCAAGATCAGCTCGGGGGGAACACCGGGGAGCTGTTTTTT

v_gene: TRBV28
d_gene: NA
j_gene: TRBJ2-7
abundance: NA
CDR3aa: CASTRGAEDYEQYF
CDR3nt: TGTGCCAGCACCAGGGGGGCAGAAGACTACGAGCAGTACTTC

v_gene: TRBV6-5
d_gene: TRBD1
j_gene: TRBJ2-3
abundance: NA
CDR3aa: CASRPGTGGPDTQYF
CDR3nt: TGTGCCAGCAGACCCGGGACAGGGGGCCCAGATACGCAGTATTTT

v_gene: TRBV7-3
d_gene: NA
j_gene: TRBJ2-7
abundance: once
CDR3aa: CASSLSGDSYEQYF
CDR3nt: TGTGCCAGCAGCTTAAGCGGGGATTCCTACGAGCAGTACTTC

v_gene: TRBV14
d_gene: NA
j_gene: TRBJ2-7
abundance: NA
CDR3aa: CASSPTEYYEQYF
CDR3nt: TGTGCCAGCAGCCCAACTGAGTACTACGAGCAGTACTTC

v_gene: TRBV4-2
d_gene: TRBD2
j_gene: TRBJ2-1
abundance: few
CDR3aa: CASSLKTSGATSYNEQFF
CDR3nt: TGTGCCAGCAGCTTAAAGACTAGCGGGGCGACCTCCTACAATGAGCAGTTCTTC

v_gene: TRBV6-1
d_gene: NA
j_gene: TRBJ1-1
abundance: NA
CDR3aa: CASRIGSNTEAFF
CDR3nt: TGTGCCAGCAGGATTGGATCGAACACTGAAGCTTTCTTT

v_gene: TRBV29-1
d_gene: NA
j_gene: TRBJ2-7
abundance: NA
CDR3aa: CSVEGLAPSYEQYF
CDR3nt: TGCAGCGTTGAGGGCCTAGCTCCCTCCTACGAGCAGTACTTC

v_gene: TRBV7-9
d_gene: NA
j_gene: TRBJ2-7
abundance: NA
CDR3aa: CASSFGPYEQYF
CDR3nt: TGTGCCAGCAGCTTTGGTCCCTACGAGCAGTACTTC

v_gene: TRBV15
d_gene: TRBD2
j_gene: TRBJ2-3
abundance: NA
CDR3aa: CATSKTSATTDTQYF
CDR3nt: TGTGCCACCAGCAAGACTAGCGCAACCACAGATACGCAGTATTTT

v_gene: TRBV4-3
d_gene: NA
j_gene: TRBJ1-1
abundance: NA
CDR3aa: CASTLLMGVTEAFF
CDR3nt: TGCGCCAGCACTCTATTAATGGGGGTCACTGAAGCTTTCTTT

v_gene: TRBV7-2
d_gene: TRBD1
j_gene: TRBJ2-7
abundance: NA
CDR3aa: CASSLGTGEFYEQYF
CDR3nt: TGTGCCAGCAGCTTAGGGACAGGGGAGTTCTACGAGCAGTACTTC

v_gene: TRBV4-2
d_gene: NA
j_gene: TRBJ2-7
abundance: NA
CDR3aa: CASSQPPGGAYEQYF
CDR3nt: TGTGCCAGCAGCCAACCCCCCGGAGGGGCCTACGAGCAGTACTTC

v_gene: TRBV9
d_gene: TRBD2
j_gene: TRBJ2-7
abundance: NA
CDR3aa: CASSELAGGYEQYF
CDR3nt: TGTGCCAGCAGCGAACTAGCGGGGGGGTACGAGCAGTACTTC

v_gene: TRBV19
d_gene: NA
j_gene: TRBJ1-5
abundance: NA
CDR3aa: CASSSSGPQHF
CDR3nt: TGTGCCAGTAGCTCCTCCGGGCCCCAGCATTTT

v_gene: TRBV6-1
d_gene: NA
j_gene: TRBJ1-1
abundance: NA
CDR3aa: CASSEDRTEAFF
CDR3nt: TGTGCCAGCAGTGAAGATCGGACTGAAGCTTTCTTT

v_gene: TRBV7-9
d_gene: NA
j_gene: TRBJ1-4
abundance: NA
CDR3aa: CASSLAGRINEKLFF
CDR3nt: TGTGCCAGCAGCTTAGCGGGACGGATTAATGAAAAACTGTTTTTT

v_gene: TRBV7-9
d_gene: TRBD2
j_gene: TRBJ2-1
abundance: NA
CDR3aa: CASSLRFGTSGRNEQFF
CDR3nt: TGTGCCAGCAGCTTAAGGTTTGGGACTAGCGGGCGCAATGAGCAGTTCTTC

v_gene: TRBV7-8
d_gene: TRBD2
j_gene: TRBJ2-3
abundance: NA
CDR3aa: CASSLGRLAGTDTQYF
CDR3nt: TGTGCCAGCAGCTTAGGTCGGCTAGCGGGCACAGATACGCAGTATTTT

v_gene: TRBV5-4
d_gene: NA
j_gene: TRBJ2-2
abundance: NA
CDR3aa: CASSAVLSGELFF
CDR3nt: TGTGCCAGCAGCGCAGTCCTGTCCGGGGAGCTGTTTTTT

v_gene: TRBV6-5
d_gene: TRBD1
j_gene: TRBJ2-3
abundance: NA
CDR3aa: CASRSTGFTDTQYF
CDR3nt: TGTGCCAGCAGATCGACAGGGTTCACAGATACGCAGTATTTT

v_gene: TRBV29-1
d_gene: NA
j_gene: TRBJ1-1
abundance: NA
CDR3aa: CSVKDRLMNTEAFF
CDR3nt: TGCAGCGTGAAAGACAGACTGATGAACACTGAAGCTTTCTTT

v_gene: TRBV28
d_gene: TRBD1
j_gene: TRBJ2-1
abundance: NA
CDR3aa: CASSQVPGQGTVGNEQFF
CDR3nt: TGTGCCAGCAGTCAGGTCCCGGGACAGGGGACTGTAGGCAATGAGCAGTTCTTC

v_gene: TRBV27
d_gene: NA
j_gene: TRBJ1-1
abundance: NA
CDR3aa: CASSLFAGLNTEAFF
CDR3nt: TGTGCCAGCAGTTTATTCGCAGGGCTGAACACTGAAGCTTTCTTT

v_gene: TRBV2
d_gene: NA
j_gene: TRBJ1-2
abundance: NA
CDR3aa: CASSPTADSGYTF
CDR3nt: TGTGCCAGCAGCCCGACAGCAGACTCGGGCTACACCTTC

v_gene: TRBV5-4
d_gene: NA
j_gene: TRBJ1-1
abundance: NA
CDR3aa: CASSFLQGEAFF
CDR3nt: TGTGCCAGCAGCTTCTTGCAGGGCGAGGCTTTCTTT

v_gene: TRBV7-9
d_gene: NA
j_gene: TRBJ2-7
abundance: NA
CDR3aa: CASSLAGPYEQYF
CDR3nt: TGTGCCAGCAGCTTAGCAGGGCCCTACGAGCAGTACTTC

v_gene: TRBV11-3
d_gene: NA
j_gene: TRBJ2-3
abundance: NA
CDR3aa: CASSKDGGTDTQYF
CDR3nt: TGTGCCAGCAGTAAGGACGGCGGTACAGATACGCAGTATTTT

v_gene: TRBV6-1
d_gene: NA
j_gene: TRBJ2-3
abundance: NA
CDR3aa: CASSEVFGVADTQYF
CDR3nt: TGTGCCAGCAGTGAAGTCTTTGGGGTGGCAGATACGCAGTATTTT